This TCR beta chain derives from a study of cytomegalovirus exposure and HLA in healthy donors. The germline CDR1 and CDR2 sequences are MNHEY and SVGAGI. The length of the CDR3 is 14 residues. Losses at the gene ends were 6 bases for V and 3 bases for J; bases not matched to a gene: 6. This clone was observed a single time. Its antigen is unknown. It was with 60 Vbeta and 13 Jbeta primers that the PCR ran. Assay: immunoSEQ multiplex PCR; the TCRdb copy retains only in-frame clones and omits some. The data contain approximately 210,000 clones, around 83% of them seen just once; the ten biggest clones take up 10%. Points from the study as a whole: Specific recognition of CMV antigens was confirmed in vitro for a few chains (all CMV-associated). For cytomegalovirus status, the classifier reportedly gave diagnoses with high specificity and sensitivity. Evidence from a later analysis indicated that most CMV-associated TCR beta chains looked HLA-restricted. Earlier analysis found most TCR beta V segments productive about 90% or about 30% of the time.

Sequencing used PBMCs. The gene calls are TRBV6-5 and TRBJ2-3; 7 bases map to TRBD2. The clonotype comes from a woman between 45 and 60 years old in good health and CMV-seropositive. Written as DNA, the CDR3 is TGTGCCAGCAGCCGGGGGGTGATAACAGATACGCAGTATTTT. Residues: CASSRGVITDTQYF.